Listed below are T cell receptor beta chains from one sample, sequenced in a study of human T cells and chemical hapten exposure. TCRdb re-analysed the 5' RACE reads in MiXCR, keeping a single row per CDR3 protein. Of tens of thousands of distinct CDR3 sequences in the sample, 7.7% are singletons; the top ten hold under 3%. These receptors originate from a male donor in good health. Each CDR3 is given with its conserved first and last residue. D genes are given only for firm matches. Some rows mark clone size as missing; the rest say once, few, many or name a class of expanded clone.

size: many
V: TRBV11-1
D: .
J: TRBJ1-1
length: 15
CDR3: CASSTVLGRKTEAFF
DNA: TGTGCCAGCAGCACAGTCCTGGGGAGGAAGACTGAAGCTTTCTTT

size: few
V: TRBV6-6
D: .
J: TRBJ2-7
length: 15
CDR3: CASSYPDGQGTPQYF
DNA: TGTGCCAGCAGTTACCCGGACGGGCAGGGAACCCCGCAGTACTTC

size: .
V: TRBV28
D: TRBD2
J: TRBJ2-3
length: 13
CDR3: CASIPSGRDTQYF
DNA: TGTGCCAGCATCCCTAGCGGGAGAGATACGCAGTATTTT

size: .
V: TRBV29-1
D: .
J: TRBJ2-3
length: 10
CDR3: CSGRTDTQYF
DNA: TGCAGCGGGAGGACAGATACGCAGTATTTT

size: .
V: TRBV15
D: TRBD1
J: TRBJ1-2
length: 15
CDR3: CATSPGTVTKNGYTF
DNA: TGTGCCACCAGCCCCGGGACAGTGACGAAGAATGGCTACACCTTC

size: .
V: TRBV6-5
D: TRBD2
J: TRBJ2-3
length: 16
CDR3: CASRPGLAGAVDTQYF
DNA: TGTGCCAGCAGACCCGGACTAGCGGGAGCGGTAGATACGCAGTATTTT

size: many
V: TRBV9
D: .
J: TRBJ2-3
length: 13
CDR3: CASSDGTLKTQYF
DNA: TGTGCCAGCAGCGACGGGACTCTTAAGACGCAGTATTTT

size: .
V: TRBV10-3
D: TRBD1
J: TRBJ1-4
length: 14
CDR3: CAIRRDRTNEKLFF
DNA: TGTGCCATCAGGAGGGACAGAACTAATGAAAAACTGTTTTTT

size: few
V: TRBV11-1
D: .
J: TRBJ1-1
length: 12
CDR3: CASSHLDGEAFF
DNA: TGTGCCAGCAGCCACCTCGACGGAGAAGCTTTCTTT

size: few
V: TRBV5-4
D: .
J: TRBJ1-1
length: 13
CDR3: CASSFGGHTEAFF
DNA: TGTGCCAGCAGTTTCGGGGGCCACACTGAAGCTTTCTTT

size: many
V: TRBV7-2
D: .
J: TRBJ2-3
length: 16
CDR3: CASSPSGASGPDTQYF
DNA: TGTGCCAGCAGCCCATCAGGGGCGTCTGGGCCAGATACGCAGTATTTT

size: .
V: TRBV7-9
D: .
J: TRBJ1-3
length: 18
CDR3: CASSASPRTVLSGNTIYF
DNA: TGTGCCAGCAGCGCCTCCCCCCGCACTGTCCTCTCTGGAAACACCATATATTTT

size: few
V: TRBV29-1
D: .
J: TRBJ1-1
length: 12
CDR3: CSPPGAGTEAFF
DNA: TGCAGCCCCCCCGGCGCTGGCACTGAAGCTTTCTTT

size: many
V: TRBV27
D: .
J: TRBJ1-6
length: 15
CDR3: CASSINTGGVSPLHF
DNA: TGTGCCAGCAGCATAAACACCGGAGGTGTTTCACCCCTCCACTTT

size: few
V: TRBV29-1
D: TRBD2
J: TRBJ2-1
length: 12
CDR3: CSVEGGGAGVIF
DNA: TGCAGCGTTGAAGGGGGGGGAGCGGGAGTGATCTTC

size: .
V: TRBV19
D: .
J: TRBJ1-4
length: 12
CDR3: CASRRTPGKLFF
DNA: TGTGCCAGTAGGCGAACTCCGGGGAAGCTGTTTTTT

size: many
V: TRBV6-9
D: TRBD1
J: TRBJ2-2
length: 14
CDR3: CASSLRTGTGELFF
DNA: TGTGCCAGCAGTTTAAGGACAGGAACCGGGGAGCTGTTTTTT

size: few
V: TRBV10-2
D: .
J: TRBJ1-5
length: 16
CDR3: CASSESLGQGNQPQHF
DNA: TGCGCCAGCAGTGAGTCGCTGGGGCAGGGCAATCAGCCCCAGCATTTT

size: many
V: TRBV6-6
D: .
J: TRBJ1-5
length: 14
CDR3: CASSYRGGNQPQHF
DNA: TGTGCCAGCAGTTACAGGGGAGGCAATCAGCCCCAGCATTTT

size: few
V: TRBV20-1
D: .
J: TRBJ1-5
length: 15
CDR3: CSASAAFYSNQPQHF
DNA: TGCAGTGCTAGTGCAGCCTTCTATAGCAATCAGCCCCAGCATTTT

size: few
V: TRBV7-2
D: TRBD2
J: TRBJ2-1
length: 18
CDR3: CASSLFRGELAGDNEQFF
DNA: TGTGCCAGCAGCTTATTCCGAGGGGAACTAGCGGGGGACAATGAGCAGTTCTTC

size: many
V: TRBV15
D: .
J: TRBJ1-6
length: 13
CDR3: CATSNRYNSPLHF
DNA: TGTGCCACCAGCAACAGATATAATTCACCCCTCCACTTT

size: many
V: TRBV6-2/TRBV6-3
D: .
J: TRBJ2-4
length: 17
CDR3: CASSSLSSAEAKNIQYF
DNA: TGTGCCAGCAGTTCACTCTCTAGCGCAGAAGCCAAAAACATTCAGTACTTC